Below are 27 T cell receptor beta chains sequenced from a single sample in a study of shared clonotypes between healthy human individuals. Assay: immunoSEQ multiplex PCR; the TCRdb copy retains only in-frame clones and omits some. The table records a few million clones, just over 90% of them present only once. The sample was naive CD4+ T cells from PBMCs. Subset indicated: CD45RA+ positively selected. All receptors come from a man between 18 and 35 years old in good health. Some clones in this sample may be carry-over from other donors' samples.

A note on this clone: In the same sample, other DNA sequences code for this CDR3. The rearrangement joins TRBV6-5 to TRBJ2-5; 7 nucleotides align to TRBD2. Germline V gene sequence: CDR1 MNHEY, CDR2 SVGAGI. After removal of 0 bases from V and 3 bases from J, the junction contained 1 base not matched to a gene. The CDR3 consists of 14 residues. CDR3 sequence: CASSYSGGKETQYF. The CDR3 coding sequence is TGTGCCAGCAGTTACTCGGGGGGGAAAGAGACCCAGTACTTC.

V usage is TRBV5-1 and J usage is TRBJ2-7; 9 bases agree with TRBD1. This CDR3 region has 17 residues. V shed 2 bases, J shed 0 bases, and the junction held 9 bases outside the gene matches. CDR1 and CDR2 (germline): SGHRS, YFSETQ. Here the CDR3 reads CASSLGRGTGHSYEQYF. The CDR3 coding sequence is TGCGCCAGCAGCTTAGGACGAGGGACAGGGCACTCCTACGAGCAGTACTTC.

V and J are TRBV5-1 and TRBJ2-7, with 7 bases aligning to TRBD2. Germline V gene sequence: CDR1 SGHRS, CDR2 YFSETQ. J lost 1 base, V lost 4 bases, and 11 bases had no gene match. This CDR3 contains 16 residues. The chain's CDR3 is CASSPGGVSGSYEQYF. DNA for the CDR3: TGCGCCAGCAGCCCCGGTGGGGTTAGCGGGTCCTACGAGCAGTACTTC.

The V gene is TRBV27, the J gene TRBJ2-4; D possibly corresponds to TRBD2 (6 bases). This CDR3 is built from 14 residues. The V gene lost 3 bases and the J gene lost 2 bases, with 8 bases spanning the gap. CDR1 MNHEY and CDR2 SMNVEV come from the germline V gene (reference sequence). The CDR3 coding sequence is TGTGCCAGCAGTTTCGGGGGAACCAAAAACATTCAGTACTTC. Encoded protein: CASSFGGTKNIQYF.

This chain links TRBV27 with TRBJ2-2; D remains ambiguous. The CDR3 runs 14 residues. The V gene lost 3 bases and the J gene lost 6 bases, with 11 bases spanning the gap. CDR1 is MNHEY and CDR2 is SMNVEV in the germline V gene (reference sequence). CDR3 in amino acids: CASSLVPFSGELFF. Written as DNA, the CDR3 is TGTGCCAGCAGTTTGGTCCCCTTCTCCGGGGAGCTGTTTTTT.

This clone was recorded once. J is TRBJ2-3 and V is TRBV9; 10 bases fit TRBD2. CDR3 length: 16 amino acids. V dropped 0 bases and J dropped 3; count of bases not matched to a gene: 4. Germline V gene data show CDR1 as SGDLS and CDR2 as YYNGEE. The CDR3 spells CASSVGGSGRTDTQYF. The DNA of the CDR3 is TGTGCCAGCAGCGTAGGTGGTAGCGGGAGGACAGATACGCAGTATTTT.

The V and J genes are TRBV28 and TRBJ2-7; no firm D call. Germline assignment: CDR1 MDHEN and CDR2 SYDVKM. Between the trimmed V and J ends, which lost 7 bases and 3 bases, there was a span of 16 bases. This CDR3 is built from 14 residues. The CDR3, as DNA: TGTGCCAGCAAGGGCGGTGGCAGTTTCTACGAGCAGTACTTC. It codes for CASKGGGSFYEQYF.

This CDR3 is CASMARGSGELFF. The CDR3 coding sequence is TGTGCCAGCATGGCGCGGGGATCCGGGGAGCTGTTTTTT. The J gene is TRBJ2-2, the V gene TRBV6-1; perhaps TRBD2 as D (6 bases). Trimming removed 7 bases from V and 6 bases from J, with 12 bases in between. The CDR3 has 13 amino acids. Germline V gene sequence: CDR1 MNHNS, CDR2 SASEGT.

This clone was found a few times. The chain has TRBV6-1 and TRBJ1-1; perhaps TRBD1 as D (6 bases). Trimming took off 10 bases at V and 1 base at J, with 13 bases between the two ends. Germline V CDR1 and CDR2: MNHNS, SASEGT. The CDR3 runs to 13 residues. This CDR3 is CATHRERNTEAFF. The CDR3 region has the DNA TGTGCCACCCACAGGGAAAGGAACACTGAAGCTTTCTTT.

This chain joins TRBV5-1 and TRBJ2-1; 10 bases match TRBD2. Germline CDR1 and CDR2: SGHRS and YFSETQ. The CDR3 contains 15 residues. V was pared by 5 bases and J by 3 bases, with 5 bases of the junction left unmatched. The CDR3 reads CASSRLAGVYNEQFF. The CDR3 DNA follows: TGCGCCAGCAGTAGGCTAGCGGGAGTCTACAATGAGCAGTTCTTC.

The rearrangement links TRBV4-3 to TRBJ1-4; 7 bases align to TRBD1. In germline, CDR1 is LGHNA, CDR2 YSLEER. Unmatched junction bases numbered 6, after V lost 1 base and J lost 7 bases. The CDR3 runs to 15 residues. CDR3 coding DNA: TGCGCCAGCAGCCAAGCCCGGGACAGCCGTGAAAAACTGTTTTTT. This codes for CASSQARDSREKLFF.

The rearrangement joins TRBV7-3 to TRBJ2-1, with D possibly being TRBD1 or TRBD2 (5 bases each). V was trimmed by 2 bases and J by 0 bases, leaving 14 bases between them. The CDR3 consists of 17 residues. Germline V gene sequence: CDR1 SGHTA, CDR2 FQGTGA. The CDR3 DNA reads TGTGCCAGCAGCTTATTTCCGCCAGGGAGCTCCTACAATGAGCAGTTCTTC. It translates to CASSLFPPGSSYNEQFF.

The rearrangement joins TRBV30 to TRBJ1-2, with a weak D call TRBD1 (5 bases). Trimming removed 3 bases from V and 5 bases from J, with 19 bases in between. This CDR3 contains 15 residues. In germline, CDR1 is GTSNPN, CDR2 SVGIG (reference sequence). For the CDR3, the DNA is TGTGCCTGGAGACCCTCGGGGGGTGTGCGGTATGGCTACACCTTC. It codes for CAWRPSGGVRYGYTF.

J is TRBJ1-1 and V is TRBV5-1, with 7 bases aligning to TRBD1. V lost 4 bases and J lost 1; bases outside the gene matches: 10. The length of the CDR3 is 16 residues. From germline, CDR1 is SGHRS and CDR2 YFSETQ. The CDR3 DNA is TGCGCCAGCAGCCCCACCACATACAGGGGGAACACTGAAGCTTTCTTT. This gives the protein CASSPTTYRGNTEAFF.

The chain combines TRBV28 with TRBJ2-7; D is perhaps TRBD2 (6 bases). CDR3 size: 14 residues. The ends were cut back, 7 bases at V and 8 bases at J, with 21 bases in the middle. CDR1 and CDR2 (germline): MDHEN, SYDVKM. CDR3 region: CASIPQRATIKQYF. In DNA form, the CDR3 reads TGTGCCAGCATCCCCCAGCGGGCCACTATAAAGCAGTACTTC.

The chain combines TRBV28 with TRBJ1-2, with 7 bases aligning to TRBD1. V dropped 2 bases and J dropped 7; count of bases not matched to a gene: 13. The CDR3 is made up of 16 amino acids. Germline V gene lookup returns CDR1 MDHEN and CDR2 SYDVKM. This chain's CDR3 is CASSLGGRGLSIGYTF. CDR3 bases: TGTGCCAGCAGTTTAGGGGGTAGGGGGCTTTCTATTGGCTACACCTTC.

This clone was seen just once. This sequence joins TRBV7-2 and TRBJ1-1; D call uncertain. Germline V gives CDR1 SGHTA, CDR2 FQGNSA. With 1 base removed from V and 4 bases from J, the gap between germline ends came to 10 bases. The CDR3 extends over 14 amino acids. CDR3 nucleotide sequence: TGTGCCAGCAGCTTAGTAAGAGTGCGCACTGAAGCTTTCTTT. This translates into CASSLVRVRTEAFF.

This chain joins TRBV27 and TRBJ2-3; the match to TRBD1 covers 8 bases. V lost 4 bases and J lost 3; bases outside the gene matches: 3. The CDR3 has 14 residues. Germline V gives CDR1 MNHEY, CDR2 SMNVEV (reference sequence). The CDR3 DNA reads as TGTGCCAGCAGTTGGGACAGGTTAACAGATACGCAGTATTTT. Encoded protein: CASSWDRLTDTQYF.

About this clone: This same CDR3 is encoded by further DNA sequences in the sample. CDR3 coding DNA: TGTGCCAGCAGTGGTGGACAGGGGGCCCGGGAGACCCAGTACTTC. Amino acid sequence: CASSGGQGARETQYF. The chain combines TRBV25-1 with TRBJ2-5, with 11 bases identical to TRBD1. CDR3 length: 15 amino acids. The ends lost 4 bases at V and 5 bases at J; junction bases unmatched: 6. CDR1 is MGHDK, CDR2 SYGVNS, per germline.

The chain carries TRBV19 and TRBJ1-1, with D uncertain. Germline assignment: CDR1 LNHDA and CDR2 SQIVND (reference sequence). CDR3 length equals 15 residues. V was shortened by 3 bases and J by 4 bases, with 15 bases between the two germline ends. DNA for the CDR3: TGTGCCAGTAGTATTTTGTGGGTGGTGGGCACTGAAGCTTTCTTT. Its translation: CASSILWVVGTEAFF.

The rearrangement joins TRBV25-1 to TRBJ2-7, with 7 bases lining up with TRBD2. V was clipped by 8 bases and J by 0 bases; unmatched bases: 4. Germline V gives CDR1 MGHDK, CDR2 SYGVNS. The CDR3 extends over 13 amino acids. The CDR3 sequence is CASQKRDSYEQYF. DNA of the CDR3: TGTGCCAGCCAGAAGCGGGACTCCTACGAGCAGTACTTC.

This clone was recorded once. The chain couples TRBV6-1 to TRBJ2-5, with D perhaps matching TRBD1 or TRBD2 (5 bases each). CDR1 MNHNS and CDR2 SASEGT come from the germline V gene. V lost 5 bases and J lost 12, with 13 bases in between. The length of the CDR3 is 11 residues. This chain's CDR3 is CASSTWGREYF. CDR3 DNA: TGTGCCAGCAGTACCTGGGGACGGGAGTACTTC.

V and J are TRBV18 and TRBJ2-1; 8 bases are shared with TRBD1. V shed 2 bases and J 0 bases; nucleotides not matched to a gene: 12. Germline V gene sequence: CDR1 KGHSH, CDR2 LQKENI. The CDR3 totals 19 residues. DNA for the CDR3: TGTGCCAGCTCACCAGTGGTAAATTTCGGGACAGGCTCCTACAATGAGCAGTTCTTC. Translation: CASSPVVNFGTGSYNEQFF.

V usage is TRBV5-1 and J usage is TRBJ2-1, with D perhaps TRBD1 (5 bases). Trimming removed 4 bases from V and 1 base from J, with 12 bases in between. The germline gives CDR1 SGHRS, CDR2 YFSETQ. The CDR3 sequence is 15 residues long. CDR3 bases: TGCGCCAGCAGCGCCAGGGTAGAGTCCTACAATGAGCAGTTCTTC. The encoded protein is CASSARVESYNEQFF.

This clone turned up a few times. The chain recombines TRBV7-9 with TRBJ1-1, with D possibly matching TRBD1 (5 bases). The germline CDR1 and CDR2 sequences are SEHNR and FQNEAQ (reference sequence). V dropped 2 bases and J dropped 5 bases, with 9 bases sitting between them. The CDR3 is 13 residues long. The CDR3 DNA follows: TGTGCCAGCAGCTTAATCGAGGGGACTGAAGCTTTCTTT. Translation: CASSLIEGTEAFF.

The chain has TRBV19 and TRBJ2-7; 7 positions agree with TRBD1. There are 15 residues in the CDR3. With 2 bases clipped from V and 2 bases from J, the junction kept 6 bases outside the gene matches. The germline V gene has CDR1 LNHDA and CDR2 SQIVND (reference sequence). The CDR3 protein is CASSIRGPYPYEQYF. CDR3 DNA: TGTGCCAGTAGTATAAGGGGGCCCTACCCCTACGAGCAGTACTTC.

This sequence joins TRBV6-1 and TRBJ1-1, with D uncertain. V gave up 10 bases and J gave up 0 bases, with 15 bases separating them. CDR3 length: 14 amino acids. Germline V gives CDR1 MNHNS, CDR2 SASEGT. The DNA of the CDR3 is TGTGCCACGAGGAGGGCGAGTTTGAACACTGAAGCTTTCTTT. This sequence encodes CATRRASLNTEAFF.